Sequencing of this TCR beta chain was carried out in a study of T cell responses to AZD1222 COVID-19 vaccine. Study findings and constraints: A rise in Spike-specific TCR breadth and depth followed two AZD1222 doses. Clonal diversity was possibly underestimated, and the donors were mostly white British, with more females. Spike was spanned by vaccine-associated CD4 TCRs, which were dominant at 160-218 and 743-854. Repertoires were obtained solely post-peak T cell response.

Points on this clone: What it binds is unknown.

Sequencing was performed with immunoSEQ multiplex PCR; in TCRdb, only in-frame clones are kept and a portion is missing. The top ten hold roughly 18% of the sample, which has around 99,000 clones, around nine tenths seen once. The V end lost 4 bases, the J end lost 6 bases, and 12 bases lay between the germline ends. The CDR3 is 13 amino acids. Per germline, CDR1 SGHTA and CDR2 FQGNSA. The starting material was peripheral blood, obtained on day 0 of AZD1222 vaccination. The V gene is TRBV7-2, the J gene TRBJ1-1, with D tentatively TRBD1 (6 bases). This clonotype originated in an adult in good health. This CDR3 is CASSYTGSPEAFF. The CDR3 DNA sequence: TGTGCCAGCAGCTACACAGGGTCACCTGAAGCTTTCTTT.